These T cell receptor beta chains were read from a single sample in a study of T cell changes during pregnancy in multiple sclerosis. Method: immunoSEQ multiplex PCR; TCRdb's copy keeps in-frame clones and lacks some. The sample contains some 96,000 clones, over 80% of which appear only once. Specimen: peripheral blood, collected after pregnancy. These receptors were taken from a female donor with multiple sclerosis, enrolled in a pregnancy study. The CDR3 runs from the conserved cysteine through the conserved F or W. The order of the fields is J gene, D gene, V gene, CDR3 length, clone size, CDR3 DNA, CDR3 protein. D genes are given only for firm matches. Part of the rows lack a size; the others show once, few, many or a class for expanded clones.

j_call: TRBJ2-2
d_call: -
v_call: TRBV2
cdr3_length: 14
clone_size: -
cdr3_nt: TGTGCCAGCAGGGGAGCACCGAACACCGGGGAGCTGTTTTTT
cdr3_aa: CASRGAPNTGELFF

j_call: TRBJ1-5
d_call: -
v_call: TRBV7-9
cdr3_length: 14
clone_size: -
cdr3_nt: TGTGCCAGCAGCTTCGGGGAAGGGTATCAGCCCCAGCATTTT
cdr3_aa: CASSFGEGYQPQHF

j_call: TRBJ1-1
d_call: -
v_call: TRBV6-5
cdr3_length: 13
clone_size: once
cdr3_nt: TGTGCCTCAGGGCGGGGGCGGGTTACTGAAGCTTTCTTT
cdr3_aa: CASGRGRVTEAFF

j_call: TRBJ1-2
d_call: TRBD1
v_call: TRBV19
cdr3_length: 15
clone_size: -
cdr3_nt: TGTGCCAGTCAAACACAGGGGAGGCCTGGCTATGGCTACACCTTC
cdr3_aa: CASQTQGRPGYGYTF

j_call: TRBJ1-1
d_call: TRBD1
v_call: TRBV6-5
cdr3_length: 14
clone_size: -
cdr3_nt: TGTGCCAGCAGGACGACAGGGGAGAACACTGAAGCTTTCTTT
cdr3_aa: CASRTTGENTEAFF

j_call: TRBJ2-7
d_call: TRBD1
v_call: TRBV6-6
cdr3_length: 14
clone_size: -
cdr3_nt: TGTGCCAGCAGAGCAAGGGACAGCTCCTACGAGCAGTACTTC
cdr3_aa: CASRARDSSYEQYF

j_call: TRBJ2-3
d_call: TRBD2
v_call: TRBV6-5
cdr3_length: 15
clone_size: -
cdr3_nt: TGTGCCAGCAGCCTACTAGCGGGAGCTACAGATACGCAGTATTTT
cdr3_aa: CASSLLAGATDTQYF

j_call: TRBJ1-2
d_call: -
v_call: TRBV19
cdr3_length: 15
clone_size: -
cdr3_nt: TGTGCCAGTAGTAAGCAGGCGGCAGGGAACTATGGCTACACCTTC
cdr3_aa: CASSKQAAGNYGYTF

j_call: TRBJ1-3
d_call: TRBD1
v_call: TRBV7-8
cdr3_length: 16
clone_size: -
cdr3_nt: TGTGCCAGCAGCCCTGACGGGACAGGATCAGGAAACACCATATATTTT
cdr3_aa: CASSPDGTGSGNTIYF

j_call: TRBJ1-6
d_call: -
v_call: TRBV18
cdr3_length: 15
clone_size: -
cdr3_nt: TGTGCCAGCTCACCAGGGGCTTCGAGGGGGTCACCCCTCCACTTT
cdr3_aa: CASSPGASRGSPLHF

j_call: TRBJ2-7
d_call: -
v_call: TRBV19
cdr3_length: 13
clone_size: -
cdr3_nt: TGTGCCACTCGCCCCGGCGGTTCCTACGAGCAGTACTTC
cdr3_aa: CATRPGGSYEQYF

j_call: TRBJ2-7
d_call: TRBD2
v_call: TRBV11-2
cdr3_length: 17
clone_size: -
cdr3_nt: TGTGCCAGCAACGAGTGGCTCGGGGGACTAGCGGGACTCGAGCAGTACTTC
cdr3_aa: CASNEWLGGLAGLEQYF

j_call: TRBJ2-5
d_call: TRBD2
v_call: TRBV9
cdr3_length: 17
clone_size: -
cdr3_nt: TGTGCCAGCAGCGTAGACCCTAGCGGGAGTGTTAGAGAGACCCAGTACTTC
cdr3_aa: CASSVDPSGSVRETQYF

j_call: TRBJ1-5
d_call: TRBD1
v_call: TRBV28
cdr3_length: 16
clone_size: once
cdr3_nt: TGTGCCAGCAGTTTATGGACAGGGAATAGCAATCAGCCCCAGCATTTT
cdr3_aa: CASSLWTGNSNQPQHF

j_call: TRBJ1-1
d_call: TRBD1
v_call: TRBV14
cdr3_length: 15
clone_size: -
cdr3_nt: TGTGCCAGCAGCCTCGGGACAGCCCTGAACACTGAAGCTTTCTTT
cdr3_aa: CASSLGTALNTEAFF

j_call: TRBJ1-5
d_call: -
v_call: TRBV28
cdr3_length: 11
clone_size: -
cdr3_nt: TGTGCCAGCAATTCCCTCCAGCCCCAGCATTTT
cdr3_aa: CASNSLQPQHF

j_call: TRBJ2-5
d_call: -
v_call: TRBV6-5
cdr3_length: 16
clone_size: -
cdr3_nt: TGTGCCAGCAGTTTGGTTTTAGCGGTCACTCAAGAGACCCAGTACTTC
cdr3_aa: CASSLVLAVTQETQYF

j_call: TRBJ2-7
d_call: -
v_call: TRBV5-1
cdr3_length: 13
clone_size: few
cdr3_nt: TGCGCCAGCAGCTTCACAGGGTCCTACGAGCAGTACTTC
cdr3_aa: CASSFTGSYEQYF

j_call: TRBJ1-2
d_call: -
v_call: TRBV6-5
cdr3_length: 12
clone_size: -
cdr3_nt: TGTGCCTCCTCAGGCAGCCTCTATGGCTACACCTTC
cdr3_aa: CASSGSLYGYTF

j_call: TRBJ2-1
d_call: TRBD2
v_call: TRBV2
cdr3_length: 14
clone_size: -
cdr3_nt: TGTGCCAGCACTGCTAGCGGGGCGGATAATGAGCAGTTCTTC
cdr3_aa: CASTASGADNEQFF

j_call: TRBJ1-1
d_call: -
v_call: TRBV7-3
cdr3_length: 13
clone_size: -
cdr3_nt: TGTGCCAGCAGCCCCCAGGGGAACACTGAAGCTTTCTTT
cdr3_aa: CASSPQGNTEAFF

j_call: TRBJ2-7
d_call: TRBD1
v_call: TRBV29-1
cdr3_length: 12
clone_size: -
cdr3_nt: TGCAGCTTCGGACAGGGGTTTGGCGAGCAGTACTTC
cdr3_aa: CSFGQGFGEQYF

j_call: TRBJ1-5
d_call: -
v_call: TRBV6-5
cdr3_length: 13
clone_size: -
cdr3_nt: TGTGCCAGCAGTTACTCGGCAAATCAGCCCCAGCATTTT
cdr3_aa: CASSYSANQPQHF

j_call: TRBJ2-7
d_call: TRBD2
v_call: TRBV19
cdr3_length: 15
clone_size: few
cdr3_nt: TGTGCCAGTAGTATAGGAAGCGGGAGTCTCTACGAGCAGTACTTC
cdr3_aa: CASSIGSGSLYEQYF

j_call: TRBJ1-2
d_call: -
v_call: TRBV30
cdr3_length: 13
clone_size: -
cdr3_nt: TGTGCCTGGAGTTCGTTCACAGTAAATGGCTACACCTTC
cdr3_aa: CAWSSFTVNGYTF

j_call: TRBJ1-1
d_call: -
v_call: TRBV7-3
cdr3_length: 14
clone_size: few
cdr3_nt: TGTGCCAGCAGGCCAACAGGGATTCACACTGAAGCTTTCTTT
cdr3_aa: CASRPTGIHTEAFF

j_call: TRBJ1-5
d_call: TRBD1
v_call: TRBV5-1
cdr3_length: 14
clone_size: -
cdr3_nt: TGCGCCAGCAGCTTGACAGGGGGGGAGCAGCCCCAGCATTTT
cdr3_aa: CASSLTGGEQPQHF

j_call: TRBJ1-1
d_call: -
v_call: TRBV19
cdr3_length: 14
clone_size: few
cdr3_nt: TGTGCCAGTACCCTGTGGGCGCAGGGAAGTGAAGCTTTCTTT
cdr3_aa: CASTLWAQGSEAFF